The next 24 T cell receptor beta chains were all read from a single sample in a study of cytomegalovirus exposure and HLA in healthy donors. It was with 60 Vbeta and 13 Jbeta primers that the PCR ran. Only in-frame clones appear in the TCRdb table, and some are missing; sequencing was by immunoSEQ multiplex PCR. This repertoire shows some 98,000 clones, under 85% found once; its top ten account for roughly 3.5%. Sequencing was done on a sample of PBMCs. The receptors originated from a female donor in good health and CMV-seropositive.

Written as DNA, the CDR3 is TGTGCCAGCAGTGAATCAGCCAGGGGCAATTCACCCCTCCACTTT. Protein sequence: CASSESARGNSPLHF. The rearrangement links TRBV25-1 to TRBJ1-6; possible D gene TRBD1, 6 bases. The CDR3 runs 15 residues. The germline V and J ends were trimmed by 1 base and 7 bases, with 11 bases remaining between them. The germline gives CDR1 MGHDK, CDR2 SYGVNS. The full variable domain, in which reference TRBV25-1 and TRBJ1-6 provide the parts outside the CDR3, is EADIYQTPRYLVIGTGKKITLECSQTMGHDKMYWYQQDPGMELHLIHYSYGVNSTEKGDLSSESTVSRIRTEHFPLTLESARPSHTSQYLCASSESARGNSPLHFGNGTRLTVT.

The rearrangement uses TRBV19 and TRBJ2-3, with D unclear. V gave up 3 bases and J gave up 5 bases, with 12 bases separating them. The germline gives CDR1 LNHDA, CDR2 SQIVND (reference sequence). The CDR3 is 14 amino acids. The CDR3 nucleotides are TGTGCCAGTAGTATTCGCCAGTATGGAGATACGCAGTATTTT. As protein: CASSIRQYGDTQYF.

The chain links TRBV27 to TRBJ1-1, with TRBD1 matching 7 bases. Looked up from germline, CDR1 is MNHEY and CDR2 is SMNVEV (reference sequence). The CDR3 has 17 residues. J was trimmed by 5 bases and V by 6 bases; bases with no gene match: 18. The CDR3 DNA follows: TGTGCCAGCAGCTCCAAATGGGTCAGGGGGGCTAGGACTGAAGCTTTCTTT. The encoded protein is CASSSKWVRGARTEAFF.

This clone came up once. V gene TRBV19 combines with J gene TRBJ1-1; unclear D gene. Germline V CDR1 and CDR2: LNHDA, SQIVND (reference sequence). The V end was cut by 1 base, the J end by 2 bases, with 5 bases between. The CDR3 has 13 residues. CDR3 in amino acids: CASSIGVNTEAFF. Here the CDR3 DNA reads TGTGCCAGTAGTATAGGAGTTAACACTGAAGCTTTCTTT.

This chain uses TRBV2 with TRBJ1-1; D is undetermined. Trimming took 8 bases from V and 5 from J, leaving 6 bases between them. The CDR3 consists of 10 residues. Germline V gives CDR1 SNHLY, CDR2 FYNNEI. For the CDR3, the DNA is TGTGCCAGCGCGGGGACTGAAGCTTTCTTT. As protein: CASAGTEAFF.

The V call is TRBV5-1, the J call TRBJ1-3; no reliable D call. V was cut by 0 bases and J by 1 base, with 8 bases left in between. The germline V gene has CDR1 SGHRS and CDR2 YFSETQ. The CDR3 loop spans 15 amino acids. For the CDR3, the DNA is TGCGCCAGCAGCTTGGAGAGTGTGTCTGGAAACACCATATATTTT. Amino acids: CASSLESVSGNTIYF.

The CDR3 sequence is CASSEARGGQFF. The CDR3 coding sequence is TGTGCCAGCAGTGAAGCGCGTGGAGGGCAGTTCTTC. V gene TRBV2 combines with J gene TRBJ2-1; D perhaps matches TRBD2 (5 bases). Germline assignment: CDR1 SNHLY and CDR2 FYNNEI. V lost 0 bases and J 12 bases, leaving 9 bases between the germline ends. CDR3 length: 12 amino acids.

For the CDR3, the DNA is TGTGCCAGCTCACCACTACCCCAGGGGGTTCCGGATGAAAAACTGTTTTTT. The encoded protein is CASSPLPQGVPDEKLFF. The chain uses TRBV18 and TRBJ1-4; 7 positions agree with TRBD1. The CDR3 loop spans 17 amino acids. Germline CDR1 is KGHSH and CDR2 is LQKENI. V lost 1 base to trimming and J lost 6 bases; unmatched junction nucleotides: 11.

The J gene is TRBJ1-1, the V gene TRBV13; 7 nucleotides align to TRBD1. The CDR3 is 15 residues long. V trimming: 3 bases; J trimming: 5 bases; junction bases outside the gene matches: 9. CDR1 is PRHDT and CDR2 is FYEKMQ in the germline V gene (reference sequence). CDR3 in DNA: TGTGCCAGCAGCTTTTATCAGGGGGGCCAAACTGAAGCTTTCTTT. Residues: CASSFYQGGQTEAFF.

V and J are TRBV15 and TRBJ2-3; TRBD1 is a possible D gene (7 bases). The CDR3 runs 17 residues. Germline V lookup: CDR1 LNHNV, CDR2 YYDKDF (reference sequence). V dropped 7 bases and J dropped 4 bases, with 24 bases sitting between them. The CDR3 is CATKQGEDTRGADTQYF. For the CDR3, the DNA is TGTGCCACCAAGCAGGGGGAGGACACACGAGGGGCAGATACGCAGTATTTT.

The CDR3 sequence is CASSQGRTGTSYEQYF. The CDR3, as DNA: TGTGCCAGCAGCCAAGGGCGGACAGGGACCTCCTACGAGCAGTACTTC. The rearrangement uses TRBV14 and TRBJ2-7, with TRBD1 matching over 8 bases. Germline-derived CDR1 and CDR2 are SGHDN and FVKESK. The CDR3 totals 16 residues. The V and J ends lost 1 base and 0 bases, in that order; junction bases with no gene match: 5.

J is TRBJ2-5 and V is TRBV28; TRBD2 agrees at 10 bases. Germline trimming cut 6 bases from V and 4 bases from J; bases unmatched to any gene: 5. Germline V gives CDR1 MDHEN, CDR2 SYDVKM. CDR3 length equals 14 residues. CDR3 sequence: CASSRAGGGETQYF. The DNA for the CDR3 is TGTGCCAGCAGCCGAGCGGGAGGGGGAGAGACCCAGTACTTC.

The rearrangement links TRBV19 to TRBJ1-1; D is possibly TRBD1 (6 bases). The V and J ends lost 3 bases and 4 bases respectively, with 12 bases between them. Germline CDR1 reads LNHDA; CDR2 reads SQIVND (reference sequence). The CDR3 totals 14 residues. CDR3 nucleotide sequence: TGTGCCAGTAGTATCGCCAGGGGAAGCACTGAAGCTTTCTTT. Protein product: CASSIARGSTEAFF.

Remarks on this clone: An end of the junction differs from the germline gene, which may be a read error. This chain joins TRBV6-1 and TRBJ1-2, with 10 bases identical to TRBD1. CDR1 is MNHNS, CDR2 SASEGT, per germline. This CDR3 has 15 amino acids. CDR3 in DNA: TGTGCCAGCAGTGAAACTTCGGGGGGACAGGGGTCTGTCTACTTC. As protein: CASSETSGGQGSVYF.

This chain joins TRBV14 and TRBJ2-5; 7 bases map to TRBD2. V dropped 4 bases and J dropped 5; count of bases not matched to a gene: 4. Per germline, CDR1 SGHDN and CDR2 FVKESK. The CDR3 runs to 13 residues. The CDR3 DNA reads TGTGCCAGCAGCCCGAGACTAGCTGAGACCCAGTACTTC. Its translation: CASSPRLAETQYF.

V and J are TRBV5-1 and TRBJ2-2; 7 bases fit TRBD2. This CDR3 spans 19 amino acids. The V segment lost 0 bases and the J segment 2 bases; nucleotides outside the gene matches: 13. Germline assignment: CDR1 SGHRS and CDR2 YFSETQ. The CDR3 sequence: CASSLDPGRALGNTGELFF. DNA for the CDR3: TGCGCCAGCAGCTTGGACCCTGGGAGGGCCCTCGGAAACACCGGGGAGCTGTTTTTT.

The chain links TRBV7-9 to TRBJ1-2, with 7 bases that match TRBD1. The CDR3 loop spans 15 amino acids. Per the germline V gene, CDR1 is SEHNR and CDR2 is FQNEAQ (reference sequence). Trimming cost V 0 bases and J 4 bases; bases outside gene matches: 5. The CDR3 DNA reads TGTGCCAGCAGCTTAGCGCTGTGGACAGGCTATGGCTACACCTTC. Translated, it gives CASSLALWTGYGYTF.

The J gene is TRBJ1-2, the V gene TRBV5-1; D ambiguous. V was clipped by 2 bases and J by 1 base, with 9 bases between them. There are 14 residues in the CDR3. The germline gives CDR1 SGHRS, CDR2 YFSETQ. The CDR3, as DNA: TGCGCCAGCAGCTTCGTATCCAGTAACTATGGCTACACCTTC. It yields the protein CASSFVSSNYGYTF.

V gene TRBV27 combines with J gene TRBJ1-1; D remains unclear. Per the germline V gene, CDR1 is MNHEY and CDR2 is SMNVEV (reference sequence). V lost 3 bases and J lost 1, with 6 bases in between. The CDR3 totals 13 residues. The CDR3 reads CASSFGGNTEAFF. In DNA, the CDR3 is TGTGCCAGCAGTTTTGGAGGGAACACTGAAGCTTTCTTT.

V usage is TRBV19 and J usage is TRBJ2-7, with 12 nucleotides matching TRBD2. Germline V gives CDR1 LNHDA, CDR2 SQIVND (reference sequence). Losses at the gene ends were 5 bases for V and 2 bases for J; bases not matched to a gene: 4. The CDR3 has 15 residues. The CDR3 bases are TGTGCCAGTAGTCTAGGACTAGCGGGAACCTACGAGCAGTACTTC. Its translation: CASSLGLAGTYEQYF.

The chain joins TRBV28 to TRBJ1-3; D not certain. From germline, CDR1 is MDHEN and CDR2 SYDVKM. This CDR3 has 14 residues. V was cut by 6 bases and J by 0 bases, with 9 bases left in between. DNA of the CDR3: TGTGCCAGCAGATCGAGGGACTCTGGAAACACCATATATTTT. Translating it yields CASRSRDSGNTIYF.

The V gene is TRBV2, the J gene TRBJ2-1; a weak D match, TRBD1 (6 bases). The V and J ends lost 6 bases and 0 bases respectively, with 18 bases between them. The CDR3 length is 17 residues. In germline, CDR1 is SNHLY, CDR2 FYNNEI. CDR3 in DNA: TGTGCCAGCAGCGCGACCGGGACATTGAGCTCCTACAATGAGCAGTTCTTC. Amino acid sequence: CASSATGTLSSYNEQFF. Variable domain in full (rest from reference TRBV2 and TRBJ2-1): EPEVTQTPSHQVTQMGQEVILRCVPISNHLYFYWYRQILGQKVEFLVSFYNNEISEKSEIFDDQFSVERPDGSNFTLKIRSTKLEDSAMYFCASSATGTLSSYNEQFFGPGTRLTVL.

The CDR3 DNA reads as TGTGCCAGCAGCCCGATCCGGACAGGGCGGGCTGGAAACACCATATATTTT. This gives the protein CASSPIRTGRAGNTIYF. The rearrangement joins TRBV5-6 to TRBJ1-3, with 8 bases identical to TRBD1. V gave up 4 bases and J gave up 2 bases; unmatched junction bases: 11. The CDR3 is 17 residues long. Germline CDR1 and CDR2: SGHDT and YYEEEE. Looking up the rest from reference TRBV5-6 and TRBJ1-3 gives the full variable domain: DAGVTQSPTHLIKTRGQQVTLRCSPKSGHDTVSWYQQALGQGPQFIFQYYEEEERQRGNFPDRFSGHQFPNYSSELNVNALLLGDSALYLCASSPIRTGRAGNTIYFGEGSWLTVV.

This clone has just a few counts. The gene calls are TRBV19 and TRBJ1-1, with D uncertain. Trimming took off 1 base at V and 1 base at J, with 10 bases between the two ends. The CDR3 loop spans 15 amino acids. Germline-derived CDR1 and CDR2 are LNHDA and SQIVND (reference sequence). This CDR3 reads CASSIGLAGNTEAFF. The CDR3 DNA reads TGTGCCAGTAGTATAGGGCTCGCGGGGAACACTGAAGCTTTCTTT.